Listed here is a single T cell receptor (beta chain). Its cognate antigen is unknown. The data stem from a study of cytomegalovirus exposure and HLA in healthy donors. Study conclusions and caveats: An analysis that came later showed most CMV-associated TCR beta chains appearing HLA-restricted. With later analysis, a missense DCLRE1C variant became linked to TCR beta V- and J-gene trimming.

Primers: 60 Vbeta forward and 13 Jbeta reverse. Profiled with immunoSEQ multiplex PCR; TCRdb holds only in-frame clones, not every one. The sample holds about 96,000 clones, roughly 80% seen once. Germline loops: CDR1 KGHSH, CDR2 LQKENI. Trimming removed 2 bases at V and 4 bases at J, with 14 bases between. CDR3 length equals 15 residues. The chain combines TRBV18 with TRBJ1-2; possible D gene TRBD1, 5 bases. The receptor was isolated from a man aged 45-65 years in good health and CMV-seropositive. What was sequenced was PBMCs. CDR3 sequence (DNA): TGTGCCAGCTCACCAACGACAGTTACCCTCTATGGCTACACCTTC. This gives the protein CASSPTTVTLYGYTF.